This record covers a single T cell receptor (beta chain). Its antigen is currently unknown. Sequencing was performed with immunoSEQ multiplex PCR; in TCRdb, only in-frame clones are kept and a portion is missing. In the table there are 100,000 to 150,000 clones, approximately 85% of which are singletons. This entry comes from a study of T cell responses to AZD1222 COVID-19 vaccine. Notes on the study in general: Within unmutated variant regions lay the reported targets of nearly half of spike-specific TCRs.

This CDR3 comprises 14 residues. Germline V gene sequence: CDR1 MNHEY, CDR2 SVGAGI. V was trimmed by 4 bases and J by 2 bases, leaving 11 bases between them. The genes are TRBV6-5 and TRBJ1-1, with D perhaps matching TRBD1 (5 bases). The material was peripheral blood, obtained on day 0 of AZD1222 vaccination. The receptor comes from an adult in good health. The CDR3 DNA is TGTGCCAGCAGTTTTTGGGGCGCAAACACTGAAGCTTTCTTT. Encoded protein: CASSFWGANTEAFF.